This TCR beta chain is drawn from a study of blood T cell repertoires in COVID-19. Trimming cost V 3 bases and J 4 bases, with 13 bases left between them. The CDR3 consists of 14 residues. CDR1 and CDR2 from the germline V gene are LNHDA and SQIVND (reference sequence). TCRdb's table, derived via immunoSEQ multiplex PCR, lists solely in-frame clones and lacks some. The table shows 100,000 to 120,000 clones, with approximately 81% occurring only once. Sequencing input: peripheral blood. The TCR comes from a man aged 35-49 years with acute or convalescent COVID-19. V usage is TRBV19 and J usage is TRBJ2-7, with D maybe TRBD2 (5 bases). CDR3 region: CASSMKLGRYEQYF. The CDR3, as DNA: TGTGCCAGTAGTATGAAACTAGGGCGATACGAGCAGTACTTC.